The 23 T cell receptor beta chains given below trace back to one sample, sequenced in a study of T-cell reconstitution after alpha-beta-depleted transplantation in children. TCRbeta library preparation incorporated unique molecular identifiers. TCRdb itself ran the PCR reads through MiXCR, one entry per CDR3 protein. Among roughly 420,000 distinct CDR3 sequences, roughly 15% were seen once, and the ten largest hold just under 30%. The starting material was PBMCs, mostly from graft donor cells, obtained 360 days after TCRalphabeta/CD19-depleted stem cell transplant. The source is a boy in the first two years of life who had a stem cell transplant for Wiskott-Aldrich syndrome, so the T cells may come from the graft donor.

The chain has TRBV5-1 and TRBJ2-5; TRBD2 matches at 14 bases. The CDR3 has 18 amino acids. Germline V CDR1 and CDR2: SGHRS, YFSETQ. Trimming at V came to 4 bases and at J to 1 base, leaving 9 bases not matched to a gene. In DNA form, the CDR3 reads TGCGCCAGCAGCCCCGCTAGGACTAGCGGGAGGATCCAAGAGACCCAGTACTTC. This codes for CASSPARTSGRIQETQYF.

The chain is built from TRBV29-1 and TRBJ2-7; no reliable D call. This CDR3 is 15 amino acids long. In germline, CDR1 is SQVTM, CDR2 ANQGSEA. Trimming took 4 bases from V and 3 from J, leaving 19 bases between them. CDR3 DNA sequence: TGCAGCGTTGTTCCGTTCAACCACATGGGCTACGAGCAGTACTTC. It translates to CSVVPFNHMGYEQYF.

This clonotype was detected only a few times. This chain uses TRBV20-1 with TRBJ2-1, with 7 bases aligning to TRBD2. This CDR3 contains 14 residues. V was pared by 6 bases and J by 3 bases, with 8 bases of the junction left unmatched. Germline lookup yields CDR1 DFQATT and CDR2 SNEGSKA (reference sequence). The DNA for the CDR3 is TGCAGTGCGGGAGGGTGGGGCCGCTACAATGAGCAGTTCTTC. This translates into CSAGGWGRYNEQFF.

This rearrangement joins TRBV4-1 to TRBJ2-2; D not resolved. The V gene's germline CDR1 is MGHRA and CDR2 YSYEKL. V was pared by 5 bases and J by 0 bases, with 10 bases between. This CDR3 is 15 amino acids long. Written as DNA, the CDR3 is TGCGCCAGCAGCATGGACCAGGCGAACACCGGGGAGCTGTTTTTT. Its translation is CASSMDQANTGELFF.

The rearrangement uses TRBV2 and TRBJ1-1; maybe TRBD1 (5 bases). The germline V gene encodes CDR1 SNHLY and CDR2 FYNNEI. V lost 5 bases and J 1 base, leaving 17 bases between the germline ends. The CDR3 has 16 amino acids. The CDR3 nucleotides are TGTGCCAGCAGTCATAAGAGGGGAAAAGGGAACACTGAAGCTTTCTTT. Translating gives CASSHKRGKGNTEAFF.

This chain joins TRBV5-1 and TRBJ2-4; 7 bases match TRBD2. Germline V gives CDR1 SGHRS, CDR2 YFSETQ. V trimming: 0 bases; J trimming: 0 bases; junction bases outside the gene matches: 6. CDR3 length equals 17 residues. The CDR3 protein is CASSLVGGGEAKNIQYF. CDR3 coding DNA: TGCGCCAGCAGCTTGGTCGGTGGGGGGGAAGCCAAAAACATTCAGTACTTC.

This clonotype has a handful of counts. Here the CDR3 DNA reads TGTGCCAGCAGTGAATCGGGTCTAGGCCGGGTGACCGGGGAGCTGTTTTTT. Translated: CASSESGLGRVTGELFF. The V call is TRBV25-1, the J call TRBJ2-2; D not certain. CDR3 length: 17 residues. CDR1 MGHDK and CDR2 SYGVNS come from the germline V gene. V dropped 1 base and J dropped 5 bases, with 17 bases sitting between them.

The J gene is TRBJ2-7, the V gene TRBV14, with D possibly being TRBD2 (5 bases). The CDR3 length is 13 residues. Trimming pared 5 bases from V and 2 bases from J, leaving 10 bases between. Germline CDR1 SGHDN, CDR2 FVKESK. The chain's CDR3 is CASSYRRAYEQYF. CDR3 DNA: TGTGCCAGCAGCTACCGGCGGGCCTACGAGCAGTACTTC.

The chain combines TRBV7-9 with TRBJ2-1; maybe TRBD2 (6 bases). V was cut by 0 bases and J by 0 bases, with 9 bases left in between. Per the germline V gene, CDR1 is SEHNR and CDR2 is FQNEAQ (reference sequence). The CDR3 spans 16 residues. The CDR3 is CASSLAREFSYNEQFF. As DNA, the CDR3 is TGTGCCAGCAGCTTAGCCCGGGAGTTCTCCTACAATGAGCAGTTCTTC.

The CDR3 is CASQDRGLTSLFF. CDR3 coding DNA: TGTGCCAGCCAAGATCGAGGTTTGACTAGCTTGTTCTTC. The V gene is TRBV6-1, the J gene TRBJ2-1; TRBD2 aligns across 7 bases. The CDR3 is made up of 13 amino acids. The V gene end was trimmed by 8 bases and the J gene end by 15 bases; junction bases not matched to a gene: 16. The germline gives CDR1 MNHNS, CDR2 SASEGT.

This clonotype was found a few times. This sequence joins TRBV10-3 and TRBJ1-1, with D uncertain. Germline loops: CDR1 ENHRY, CDR2 SYGVKD. V was cut by 0 bases and J by 1 base, with 9 bases left in between. The CDR3 totals 15 residues. The CDR3 sequence is CAISESPRQNTEAFF. The DNA of the CDR3 is TGTGCCATCAGTGAGTCGCCCAGACAGAACACTGAAGCTTTCTTT.

The gene calls are TRBV29-1 and TRBJ1-4; tentative D call: TRBD1 (5 bases). The CDR3 extends over 13 amino acids. The V gene's germline CDR1 is SQVTM and CDR2 ANQGSEA. V gave up 5 bases and J gave up 7 bases, with 14 bases separating them. This CDR3 reads CSVRGRNPEKLFF. For the CDR3, the DNA is TGCAGCGTTAGGGGACGGAACCCTGAAAAACTGTTTTTT.

This chain joins TRBV2 and TRBJ2-7, with D unclear. CDR3 length: 12 residues. V lost 4 bases and J lost 2, with 6 bases in between. Germline loops: CDR1 SNHLY, CDR2 FYNNEI. The CDR3 DNA reads TGTGCCAGCAGTGTAAATGCCTACGAGCAGTACTTC. Translated, it gives CASSVNAYEQYF. Supplemented by reference TRBV2 and TRBJ2-7, the full variable domain reads EPEVTQTPSHQVTQMGQEVILRCVPISNHLYFYWYRQILGQKVEFLVSFYNNEISEKSEIFDDQFSVERPDGSNFTLKIRSTKLEDSAMYFCASSVNAYEQYFGPGTRLTVT.

This chain joins TRBV11-2 and TRBJ2-5, with 8 bases matching TRBD2. CDR3 length: 17 amino acids. J lost 4 bases, V lost 0 bases, and 10 bases had no gene match. Germline V gene lookup returns CDR1 SGHAT and CDR2 FQNNGV. The CDR3 region is CASSLELIAGYRETQYF. The CDR3 DNA reads TGTGCCAGCAGCTTAGAACTAATAGCGGGGTACCGAGAGACCCAGTACTTC.

The chain carries TRBV15 and TRBJ2-5; 11 positions agree with TRBD1. This CDR3 is built from 19 residues. Germline CDR1 reads LNHNV; CDR2 reads YYDKDF (reference sequence). The V and J ends lost 0 bases and 2 bases, in that order; junction bases with no gene match: 11. Here the CDR3 reads CATSRDGPGQGVFQETQYF. The CDR3 DNA reads TGTGCCACCAGCAGAGATGGCCCGGGACAGGGGGTATTTCAAGAGACCCAGTACTTC. The whole variable domain, filled in from reference TRBV15 and TRBJ2-5, reads DAMVIQNPRYQVTQFGKPVTLSCSQTLNHNVMYWYQQKSSQAPKLLFHYYDKDFNNEADTPDNFQSRRPNTSFCFLDIRSPGLGDTAMYLCATSRDGPGQGVFQETQYFGPGTRLLVL.

In this sample, this clonotype turned up a few times. The chain uses TRBV7-2 and TRBJ2-3, with D unresolved. V lost 5 bases to trimming and J lost 4 bases, with 7 bases between them. Germline values: CDR1 SGHTA, CDR2 FQGNSA. CDR3 length: 12 residues. In nucleotides, the CDR3 is TGTGCCAGCAGCCGCTTTCCAGATACGCAGTATTTT. Translated, it gives CASSRFPDTQYF.

In DNA, the CDR3 is TGTGCCAGCAGCCAAGACCAAGGGACAGTCAAGTACTTC. Translation gives CASSQDQGTVKYF. The chain recombines TRBV3-1 with TRBJ2-5; 7 nucleotides line up with TRBD1. The CDR3 totals 13 residues. Germline V gene lookup returns CDR1 LGHDT and CDR2 YNNKEL (reference sequence). The trim removed 0 bases at V and 12 bases at J, leaving 7 bases unmatched.

In this sample, this clonotype turned up many times. The CDR3, as DNA: TGTGCCAGCAGTTACGACAGGGAAAGGTACGAGCAGTACTTC. Its protein is CASSYDRERYEQYF. J is TRBJ2-7 and V is TRBV6-6; 7 bases fit TRBD1. The CDR3 is 14 amino acids. J lost 4 bases, V lost 2 bases, and 5 bases had no gene match. Germline loops: CDR1 MNHNY, CDR2 SVGAGI (reference sequence).

The chain joins TRBV20-1 to TRBJ1-5, with 11 positions matching TRBD1. With V trimmed by 3 bases and J by 9 bases, 4 bases remained unmatched. This CDR3 spans 13 amino acids. CDR1 and CDR2 from the germline V gene are DFQATT and SNEGSKA (reference sequence). The CDR3 loop reads CSARGQGVWPQHF. The CDR3 DNA sequence: TGCAGTGCTAGGGGACAGGGGGTATGGCCCCAGCATTTT.

This clonotype was detected many times. The rearrangement links TRBV4-3 to TRBJ2-7; D is perhaps TRBD1 or TRBD2 (5 bases each). V lost 0 bases to trimming and J lost 3 bases, with 12 bases between them. Germline V lookup: CDR1 LGHNA, CDR2 YSLEER. This CDR3 spans 15 amino acids. The CDR3 sequence: CASSQDLGEFYEQYF. The DNA for the CDR3 is TGCGCCAGCAGCCAAGATCTGGGGGAGTTCTACGAGCAGTACTTC.

This chain links TRBV7-2 with TRBJ2-7; tentative D call: TRBD2 (5 bases). V shed 2 bases and J shed 4 bases, with 12 bases lying between them. Germline V gene sequence: CDR1 SGHTA, CDR2 FQGNSA. The CDR3 consists of 14 residues. The CDR3 protein is CASSLSPRTYEQYF. The CDR3 region has the DNA TGTGCCAGCAGCTTATCTCCCAGGACTTACGAGCAGTACTTC.

This clonotype was recorded at least ten times. The J gene is TRBJ2-1, the V gene TRBV5-4, with 7 bases lining up with TRBD2. The CDR3 spans 15 residues. Germline CDR1 is SGHNT and CDR2 is YYREEE (reference sequence). V was pared by 1 base and J by 6 bases, with 7 bases of the junction left unmatched. The CDR3 DNA reads TGTGCCAGCAGCTTGTCGAGCAGGGAGGGCAATGAGCAGTTCTTC. Amino acids: CASSLSSREGNEQFF.

The chain employs TRBV6-1 and TRBJ1-1; the D is unclear. V was pared by 2 bases and J by 4 bases, with 8 bases between. The length of the CDR3 is 13 residues. Germline-derived CDR1 and CDR2 are MNHNS and SASEGT. CDR3 in DNA: TGTGCCAGCAGTGAAAAGACAAGCACTGAAGCTTTCTTT. It codes for CASSEKTSTEAFF.